This TCR beta chain stems from a study of type 1 and type 2 diabetes patients. Trimming removed 6 bases from V and 3 bases from J; junction bases left unmatched: 8. The germline V gene has CDR1 MNHEY and CDR2 SVGAGI. The CDR3 totals 14 residues. This clonotype has more than one count but fewer than ten. Amplification started from genomic DNA. Multiplex PCR with 30 forward and 13 reverse primers amplified the TCR beta CDR3. TCRdb called the multiplex PCR reads again in MiXCR, with one record for every CDR3 protein. The profile shows fewer than 300,000 distinct CDR3 sequences, around 47% of them singletons.

J is TRBJ2-7 and V is TRBV6-5, with TRBD1 matching over 7 bases. The receptor comes from a man between 18 and 29 years old with type 2 diabetes. Source material: peripheral blood mononuclear cells (PBMCs). Written as DNA, the CDR3 is TGTGCCAGCAGAAAGACAGGGCCAGGCTACGAGCAGTACTTC. It yields the protein CASRKTGPGYEQYF.